The text below deals with one TCR beta chain. Its antigen is not identified. A universal primer site came from template switching; cDNA carried unique molecular identifiers. TCRdb itself ran the 5' RACE reads through MiXCR, one entry per CDR3 protein. The data contain some 250,000 distinct CDR3 sequences, approximately 11% of them singletons. Trimming removed 2 bases from V and 5 bases from J, with 12 bases in between. The CDR3 has 14 amino acids. The V gene's germline CDR1 is GTSNPN and CDR2 SVGIG (reference sequence). This record belongs to a study of identical twins. Findings of the study overall: Models came in too low on out-of-frame TCR alpha sharing in monozygotic twins. For out-of-frame beta sequences, excess twin sharing was weaker. Clonotypes of the beta chain that were abundant in cord blood carried fewer insertions (memory repertoires showed none).

These same records also appear under a second study, on yellow fever vaccine responses in identical twins.

The sample consisted of memory (CD45RO+) T cells sorted from blood. This receptor was identified in a woman under 30 in good health. The chain carries TRBV30 and TRBJ2-2, with TRBD1 as a possible D gene (6 bases). The CDR3 DNA reads as TGTGCCTGGAGTCAAGACAGGCCGACCGGGGAGCTGTTTTTT. Its protein product is CAWSQDRPTGELFF.